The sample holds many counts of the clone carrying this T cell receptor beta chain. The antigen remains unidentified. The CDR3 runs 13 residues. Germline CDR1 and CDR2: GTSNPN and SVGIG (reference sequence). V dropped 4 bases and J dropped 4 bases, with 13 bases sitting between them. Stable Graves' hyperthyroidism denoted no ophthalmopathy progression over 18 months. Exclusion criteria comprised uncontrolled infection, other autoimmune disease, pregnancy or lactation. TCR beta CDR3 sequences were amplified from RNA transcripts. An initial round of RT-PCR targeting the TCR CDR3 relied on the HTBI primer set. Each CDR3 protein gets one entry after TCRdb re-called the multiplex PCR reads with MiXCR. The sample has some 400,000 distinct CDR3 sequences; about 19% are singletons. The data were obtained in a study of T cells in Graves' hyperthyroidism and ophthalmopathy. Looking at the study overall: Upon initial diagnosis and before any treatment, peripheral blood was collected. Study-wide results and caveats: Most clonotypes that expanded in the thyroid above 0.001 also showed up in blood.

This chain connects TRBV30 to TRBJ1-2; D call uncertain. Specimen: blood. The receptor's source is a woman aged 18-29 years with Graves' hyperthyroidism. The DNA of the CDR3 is TGTGCCTGGACCCGCGAGACATTCTATGGCTACACCTTC. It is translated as CAWTRETFYGYTF.